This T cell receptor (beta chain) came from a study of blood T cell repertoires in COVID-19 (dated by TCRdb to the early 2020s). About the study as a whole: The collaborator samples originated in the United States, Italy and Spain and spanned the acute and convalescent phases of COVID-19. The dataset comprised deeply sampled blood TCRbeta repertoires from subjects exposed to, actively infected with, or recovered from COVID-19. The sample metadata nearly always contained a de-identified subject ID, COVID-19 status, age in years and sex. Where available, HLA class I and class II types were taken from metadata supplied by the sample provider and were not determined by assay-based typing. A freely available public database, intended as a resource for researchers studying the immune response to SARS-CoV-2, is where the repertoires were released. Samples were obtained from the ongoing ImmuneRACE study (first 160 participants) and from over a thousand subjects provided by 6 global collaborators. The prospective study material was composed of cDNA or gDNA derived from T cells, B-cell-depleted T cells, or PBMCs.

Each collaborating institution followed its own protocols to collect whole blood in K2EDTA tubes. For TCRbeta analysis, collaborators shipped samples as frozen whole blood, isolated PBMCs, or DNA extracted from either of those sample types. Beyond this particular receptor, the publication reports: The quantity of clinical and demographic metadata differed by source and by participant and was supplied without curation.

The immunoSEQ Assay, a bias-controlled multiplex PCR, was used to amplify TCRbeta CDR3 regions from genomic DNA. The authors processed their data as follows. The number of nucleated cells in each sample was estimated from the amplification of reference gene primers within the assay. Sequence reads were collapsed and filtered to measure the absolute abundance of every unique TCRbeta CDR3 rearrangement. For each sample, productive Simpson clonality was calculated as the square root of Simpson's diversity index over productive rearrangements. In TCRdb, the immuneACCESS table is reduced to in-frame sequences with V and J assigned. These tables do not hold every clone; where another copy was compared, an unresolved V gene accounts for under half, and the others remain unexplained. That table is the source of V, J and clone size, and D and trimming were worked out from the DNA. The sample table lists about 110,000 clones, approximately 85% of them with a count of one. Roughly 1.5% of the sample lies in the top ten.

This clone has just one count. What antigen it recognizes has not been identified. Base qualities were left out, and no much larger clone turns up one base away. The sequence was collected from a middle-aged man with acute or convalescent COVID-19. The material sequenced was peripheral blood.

The CDR3 protein is CASSLRDSYEQYF. The nucleotide sequence reads TGTGCCAGCAGTCTCCGGGACAGTTACGAGCAGTACTTC. This receptor chain uses TRBV27 and TRBJ2-7; 7 junctional bases match TRBD1. For CDR1 and CDR2, the germline V gene (reference sequence) lists MNHEY and SMNVEV. V is cut back by 5 bases and J by 4 bases, with 5 bases in the junction unmatched. The CDR3, from cysteine to phenylalanine, totals 13 residues. The only DNA kept is the CDR3, 39 bases in frame from the first base.